This T cell receptor beta chain derives from a study of response to subunit inactivated influenza vaccine. Overall study findings and caveats: It was the authors' suggestion that each seasonal influenza vaccination recruits few new T cells.

TCRdb re-analysed the RT-PCR reads in MiXCR, keeping a single row per CDR3 protein. This sample has roughly 780,000 distinct CDR3 sequences; 18% occur once, and the top ten carry roughly 10%. CDR1 and CDR2 (germline): LGHNA, YNFKEQ. This CDR3 has 18 amino acids. The junction had 7 bases not matched to a gene; V was cut back by 0 bases and J by 0 bases. A word on this clonotype: The antigen is undetermined.

The receptor comes from a man over 45 who received an inactivated influenza vaccine. Source: PBMCs from blood, taken 5 days after vaccination. The chain recombines TRBV4-2 with TRBJ2-7, with 11 nucleotides matching TRBD2. The CDR3 bases are TGTGCCAGCAGCCAAGATGTCAGAACTAGCGGGAGCTCCTACGAGCAGTACTTC. Its translation is CASSQDVRTSGSSYEQYF.